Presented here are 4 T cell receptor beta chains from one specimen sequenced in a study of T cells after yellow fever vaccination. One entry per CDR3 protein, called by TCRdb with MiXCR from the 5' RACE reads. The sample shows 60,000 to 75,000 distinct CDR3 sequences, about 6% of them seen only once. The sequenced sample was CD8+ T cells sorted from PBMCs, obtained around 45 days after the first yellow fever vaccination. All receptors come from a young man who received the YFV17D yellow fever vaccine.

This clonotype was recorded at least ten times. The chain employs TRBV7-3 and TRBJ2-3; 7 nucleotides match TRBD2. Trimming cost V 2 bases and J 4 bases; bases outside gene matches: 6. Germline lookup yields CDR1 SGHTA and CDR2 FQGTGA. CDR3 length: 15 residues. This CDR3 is CASSLGGGGSDTQYF. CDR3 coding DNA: TGTGCCAGCAGCTTAGGCGGGGGTGGCTCAGATACGCAGTATTTT.

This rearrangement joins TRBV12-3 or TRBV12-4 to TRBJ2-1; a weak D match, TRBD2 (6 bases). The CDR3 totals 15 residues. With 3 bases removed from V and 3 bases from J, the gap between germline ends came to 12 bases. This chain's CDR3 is CASSFRETFYNEQFF. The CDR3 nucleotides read TGTGCCAGCAGTTTCCGGGAGACTTTCTACAATGAGCAGTTCTTC.

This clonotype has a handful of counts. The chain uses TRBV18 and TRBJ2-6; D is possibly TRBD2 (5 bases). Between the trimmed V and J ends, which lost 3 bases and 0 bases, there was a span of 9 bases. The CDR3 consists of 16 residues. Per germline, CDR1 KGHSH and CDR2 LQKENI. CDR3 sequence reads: CASSPTGYSGANVLTF. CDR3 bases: TGTGCCAGCTCACCGACGGGATACTCTGGGGCCAACGTCCTGACTTTC.

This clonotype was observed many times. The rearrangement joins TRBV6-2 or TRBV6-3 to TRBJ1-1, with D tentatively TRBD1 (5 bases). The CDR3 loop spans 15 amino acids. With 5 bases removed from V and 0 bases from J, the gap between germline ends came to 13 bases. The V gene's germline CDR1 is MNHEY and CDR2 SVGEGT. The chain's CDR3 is CASSTGGGLNTEAFF. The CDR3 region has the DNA TGTGCCAGCAGTACTGGGGGGGGATTGAACACTGAAGCTTTCTTT.